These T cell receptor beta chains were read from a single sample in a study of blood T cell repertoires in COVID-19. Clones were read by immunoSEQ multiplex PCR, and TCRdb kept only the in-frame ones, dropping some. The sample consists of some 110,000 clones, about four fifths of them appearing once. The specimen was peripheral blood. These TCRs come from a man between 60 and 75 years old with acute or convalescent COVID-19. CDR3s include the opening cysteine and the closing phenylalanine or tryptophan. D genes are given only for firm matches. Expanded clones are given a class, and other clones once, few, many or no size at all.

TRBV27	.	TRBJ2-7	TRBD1	TGTGCCAGCAGTTTATCGTACAGGGGTGGCTACGAGCAGTACTTC	CASSLSYRGGYEQYF
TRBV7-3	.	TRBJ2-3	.	TGTGCCAGCAGCTTAAATAGGGGGGATACGCAGTATTTT	CASSLNRGDTQYF
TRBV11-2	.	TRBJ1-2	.	TGTGCCAGCAGCTCCAGCTATGGCTACACCTTC	CASSSSYGYTF
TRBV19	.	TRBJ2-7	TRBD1	TGTGCCAGTAGTACTCAATGGCAGGGGGCGATGTACGAGCAGTACTTC	CASSTQWQGAMYEQYF
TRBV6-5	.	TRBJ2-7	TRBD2	TGTGCCAGCAGTTACTCAGGGCTAGCGGGGACCTACGAGCAGTACTTC	CASSYSGLAGTYEQYF
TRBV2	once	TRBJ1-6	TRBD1	TGTGCCACCAAGGGGCTAGGACAGGGTGGTTCACCCCTCCACTTT	CATKGLGQGGSPLHF
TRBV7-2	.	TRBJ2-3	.	TGTGCCAGCAGCTTAGTTGGGGGGGGGCGCACAGATACGCAGTATTTT	CASSLVGGGRTDTQYF
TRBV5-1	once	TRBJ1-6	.	TGCGCCAGCAGCCCCGGGGGGGGCGCCTATTCACCCCTCCACTTT	CASSPGGGAYSPLHF
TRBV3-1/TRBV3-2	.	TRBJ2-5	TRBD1	TGTGCCAGCAGCCAAGGTCAGGGGGCGATTGAGACCCAGTACTTC	CASSQGQGAIETQYF
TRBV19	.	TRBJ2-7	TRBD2	TGTGCCAGTACCCGGGGTTCTAGCGGATCCTACGAGCAGTACTTC	CASTRGSSGSYEQYF
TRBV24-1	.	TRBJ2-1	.	TGTGCCACCAGTGATTGGACAGTGACCTACAATGAGCAGTTCTTC	CATSDWTVTYNEQFF
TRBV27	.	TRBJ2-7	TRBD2	TGTGCCAGCAGTTTTTCAGAGCGGGGGAAAGACGAGCAGTACTTC	CASSFSERGKDEQYF
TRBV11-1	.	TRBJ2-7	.	TGTGCCAGCAGCTTATTAGGGGCTAGCGACTACGAGCAGTACTTC	CASSLLGASDYEQYF
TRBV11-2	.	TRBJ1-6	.	TGTGCCAGCAGCGTGTTTCTCGGGTCCTATAATTCACCCCTCCACTTT	CASSVFLGSYNSPLHF
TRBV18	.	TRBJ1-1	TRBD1	TGTGCCAGCTCACCACAAGGGGGCGGGATGAACACTGAAGCTTTCTTT	CASSPQGGGMNTEAFF
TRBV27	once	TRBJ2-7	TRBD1	TGTGCCAGCAGTTTAGAGACAGGGGCCCACGAGCAGTACTTC	CASSLETGAHEQYF
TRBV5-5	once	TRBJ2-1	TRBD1	TGTGCCAGCAGCCCGAGACAGGGTTGGGGGCTCTACAATGAGCAGTTCTTC	CASSPRQGWGLYNEQFF
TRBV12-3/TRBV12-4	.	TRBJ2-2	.	TGTGCCAGCAGCTTCATAGTCACCGGGGAGCTGTTTTTT	CASSFIVTGELFF
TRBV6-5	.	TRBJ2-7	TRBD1	TGTGCCAGCAGTTATTCCGACAGGGCGAGCGACGAGCAGTACTTC	CASSYSDRASDEQYF
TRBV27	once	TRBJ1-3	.	TGTGCCAGCAGTTTATCTCTAGCGTTCGGCACCATATATTTT	CASSLSLAFGTIYF
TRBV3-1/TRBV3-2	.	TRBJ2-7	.	TGTGCCAGCAGCCAAAGAAGCAGGGGCGACGAGCAGTACTTC	CASSQRSRGDEQYF
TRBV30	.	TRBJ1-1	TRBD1	TGTGCCTGGACCCGACAGGGGGGCACTGAAGCTTTCTTT	CAWTRQGGTEAFF
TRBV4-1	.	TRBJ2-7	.	TGCGCCAGCAGCTTCCGGGACAAAACCGACTACGAGCAGTACTTC	CASSFRDKTDYEQYF
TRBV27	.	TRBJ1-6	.	TGTGCCAGCAGTTTAGGTCGGGCCTATAATTCACCCCTCCACTTT	CASSLGRAYNSPLHF
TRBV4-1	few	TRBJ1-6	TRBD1	TGCGCCAGCAGCCAAGTTCCCGGGACAGATAATTCACCCCTCCACTTT	CASSQVPGTDNSPLHF
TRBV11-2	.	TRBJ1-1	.	TGTGCCAGCACCTTGGGGCTCACCAAGAACACTGAAGCTTTCTTT	CASTLGLTKNTEAFF
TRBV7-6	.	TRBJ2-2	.	TGTGCCAGCAGCAGGACAGAAACCGGGGAGCTGTTTTTT	CASSRTETGELFF
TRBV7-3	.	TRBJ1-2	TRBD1	TGTGCCAGCAGTTTAGGGGGACAGCTTAACTATGGCTACACCTTC	CASSLGGQLNYGYTF
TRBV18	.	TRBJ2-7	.	TGTGCCAGCTCACCAGGGGGGACCTACGAGCAGTACTTC	CASSPGGTYEQYF
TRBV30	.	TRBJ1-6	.	TGTGCCTGGAGTATAGGGGAGGGTTCACCCCTCCACTTT	CAWSIGEGSPLHF
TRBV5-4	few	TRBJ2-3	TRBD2	TGTGCCAGCAGTTTACTAGCGGGAGTAAGAGATACGCAGTATTTT	CASSLLAGVRDTQYF
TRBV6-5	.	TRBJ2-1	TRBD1	TGTGCCAGCAGTTACTCGCGGACTCAGGGGGACAATGAGCAGTTCTTC	CASSYSRTQGDNEQFF
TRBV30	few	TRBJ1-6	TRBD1	TGTGCCTGGAGTCGCAGCTCAGACAGGGGGCTTTCACCCCTCCACTTT	CAWSRSSDRGLSPLHF
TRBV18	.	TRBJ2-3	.	TGTGCCAGCTCACCAGGCGGGGGCGATACGCAGTATTTT	CASSPGGGDTQYF
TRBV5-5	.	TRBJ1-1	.	TGTGCCAGCAGCTTGGTAGGGGGGGCGTACACTGAAGCTTTCTTT	CASSLVGGAYTEAFF
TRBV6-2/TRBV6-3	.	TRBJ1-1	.	TGTGCCAGCAGTTACTCGGCAGGGGTTATGGTGAACACTGAAGCTTTCTTT	CASSYSAGVMVNTEAFF
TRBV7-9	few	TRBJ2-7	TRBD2	TGTGCCAGCAGCTTACTAGCGGGGACCTACGAGCAGTACTTC	CASSLLAGTYEQYF
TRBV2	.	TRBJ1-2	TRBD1	TGTGCCAGCAGTGAAGAGGGGACAGGGGGGCTCTATGGCTACACCTTC	CASSEEGTGGLYGYTF
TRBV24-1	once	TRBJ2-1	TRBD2	TGTGCCACCAGTGATTTGGGCGTAGCGGGAGGGCCCTCCGGTCAGCAGTTCTTC	CATSDLGVAGGPSGQQFF
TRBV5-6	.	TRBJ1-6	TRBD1	TGTGCCAGCAGCTCCCTACAGGGGACCTATAATTCACCCCTCCACTTT	CASSSLQGTYNSPLHF
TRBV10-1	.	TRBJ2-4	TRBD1	TGCGCCAGCAGTGAGTCGACAGGGGGTGGGGACATTCAGTACTTC	CASSESTGGGDIQYF
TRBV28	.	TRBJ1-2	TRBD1	TGTGCCAGCAGTTATTCGACAGGGCAGAGTTATGGCTACACCTTC	CASSYSTGQSYGYTF
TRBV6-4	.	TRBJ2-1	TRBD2	TGTGCCAGCAGTGTCTCTCCACTAGCGGGGTACAATGAGCAGTTCTTC	CASSVSPLAGYNEQFF
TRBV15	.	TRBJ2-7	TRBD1	TGTGCCACCAGCAAAAGACAGGGCTCCTACGAGCAGTACTTC	CATSKRQGSYEQYF
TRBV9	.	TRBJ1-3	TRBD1	TGTGCCAGCAGCGTAGAGGGACAGGGACTGGCAGGAAACACCATATATTTT	CASSVEGQGLAGNTIYF
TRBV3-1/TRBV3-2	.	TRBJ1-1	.	TGTGCCAGCAGCCAAGGAGCTAACACTGAAGCTTTCTTT	CASSQGANTEAFF
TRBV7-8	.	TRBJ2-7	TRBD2	TGTGCCAGCAGCACCCCAGCGGGAGGGCCTTTCTACGAGCAGTACTTC	CASSTPAGGPFYEQYF
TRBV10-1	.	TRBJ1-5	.	TGCGCCAGCAGTCCCGGGAACAATCAGCCCCAGCATTTT	CASSPGNNQPQHF
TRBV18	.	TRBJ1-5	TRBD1	TGTGCCAGCTCACCGCGACAGGGAGAGGGCAATCAGCCCCAGCATTTT	CASSPRQGEGNQPQHF
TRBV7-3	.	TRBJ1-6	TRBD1	TGTGCCAGCAGCTTAACAGGGGGCGTAGGTTCACCCCTCCACTTT	CASSLTGGVGSPLHF
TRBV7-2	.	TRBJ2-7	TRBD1	TGTGCCAGCAGCAGGGACAGTTCGAAATACGAGCAGTACTTC	CASSRDSSKYEQYF
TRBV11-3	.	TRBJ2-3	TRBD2	TGTGCCAGCAGCGCTAGCGGGAGGTGGATAGATACGCAGTATTTT	CASSASGRWIDTQYF
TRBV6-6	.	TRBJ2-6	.	TGTGCCAGCAGTCACGACAGTACGGGCTCTGGGGCCAACGTCCTGACTTTC	CASSHDSTGSGANVLTF